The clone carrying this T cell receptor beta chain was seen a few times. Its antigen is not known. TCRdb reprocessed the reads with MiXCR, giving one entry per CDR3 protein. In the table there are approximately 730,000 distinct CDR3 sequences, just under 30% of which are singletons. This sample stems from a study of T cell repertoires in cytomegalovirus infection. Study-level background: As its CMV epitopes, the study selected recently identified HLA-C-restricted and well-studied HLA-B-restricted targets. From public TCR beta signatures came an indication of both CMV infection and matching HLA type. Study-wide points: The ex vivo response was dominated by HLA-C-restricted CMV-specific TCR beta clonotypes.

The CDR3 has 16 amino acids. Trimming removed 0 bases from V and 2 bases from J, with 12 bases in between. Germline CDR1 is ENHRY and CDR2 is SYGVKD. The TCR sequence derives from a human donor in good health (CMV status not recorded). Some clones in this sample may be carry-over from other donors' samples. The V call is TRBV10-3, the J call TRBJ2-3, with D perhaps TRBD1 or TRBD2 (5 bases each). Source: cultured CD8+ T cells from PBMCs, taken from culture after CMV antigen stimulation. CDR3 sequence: CAISESRDRNTDTQYF. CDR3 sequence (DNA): TGTGCCATCAGTGAGTCGAGGGACCGCAACACAGATACGCAGTATTTT.